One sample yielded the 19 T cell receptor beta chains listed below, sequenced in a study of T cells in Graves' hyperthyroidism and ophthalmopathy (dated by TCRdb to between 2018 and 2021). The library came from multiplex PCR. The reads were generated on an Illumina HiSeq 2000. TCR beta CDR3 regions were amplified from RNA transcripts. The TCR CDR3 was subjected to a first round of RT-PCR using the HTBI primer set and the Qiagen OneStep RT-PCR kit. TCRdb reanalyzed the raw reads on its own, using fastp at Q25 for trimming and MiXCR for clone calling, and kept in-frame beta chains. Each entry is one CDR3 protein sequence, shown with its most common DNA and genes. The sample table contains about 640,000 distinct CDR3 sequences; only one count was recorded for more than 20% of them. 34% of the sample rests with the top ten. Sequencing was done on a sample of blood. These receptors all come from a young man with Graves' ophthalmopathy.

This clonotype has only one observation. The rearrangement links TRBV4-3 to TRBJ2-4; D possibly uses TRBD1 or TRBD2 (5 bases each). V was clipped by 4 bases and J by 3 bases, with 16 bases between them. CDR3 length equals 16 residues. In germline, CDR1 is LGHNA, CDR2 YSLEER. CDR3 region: CASSRRGLDDKNIQYF. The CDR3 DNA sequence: TGCGCCAGCAGCCGACGGGGCCTCGACGACAAAAACATTCAGTACTTC.

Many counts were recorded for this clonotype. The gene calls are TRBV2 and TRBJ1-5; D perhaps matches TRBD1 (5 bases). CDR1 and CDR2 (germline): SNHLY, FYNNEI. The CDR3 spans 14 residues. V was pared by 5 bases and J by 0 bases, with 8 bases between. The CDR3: CASSYDSSNQPQHF. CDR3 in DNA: TGTGCCAGCAGTTACGACAGTAGCAATCAGCCCCAGCATTTT.

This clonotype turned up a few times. CDR3 loop: CASSYTGGTQETQYF. DNA of the CDR3: TGTGCCAGCAGTTATACGGGGGGCACGCAAGAGACCCAGTACTTC. The J gene is TRBJ2-5, the V gene TRBV6-5, with D possibly matching TRBD2 (7 bases). This CDR3 contains 15 residues. V was shortened by 3 bases and J by 2 bases, with 13 bases between the two germline ends. CDR1 is MNHEY and CDR2 is SVGAGI in the germline V gene.

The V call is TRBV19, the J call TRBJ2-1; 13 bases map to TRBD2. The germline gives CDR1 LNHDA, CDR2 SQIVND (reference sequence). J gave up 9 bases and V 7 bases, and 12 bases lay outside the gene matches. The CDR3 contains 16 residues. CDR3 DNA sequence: TGTGCCAGTAAACCCACTAGCGGGAGGGCCGGGGGTGAGCAGTTCTTC. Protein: CASKPTSGRAGGEQFF.

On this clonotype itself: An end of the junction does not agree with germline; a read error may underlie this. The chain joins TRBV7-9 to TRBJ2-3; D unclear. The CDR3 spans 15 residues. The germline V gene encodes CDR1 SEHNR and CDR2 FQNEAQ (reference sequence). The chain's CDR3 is CARSLVGSASDTQYF. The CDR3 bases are TGTGCCCGCAGCTTAGTGGGGTCAGCCTCAGATACGCAGTATTTT.

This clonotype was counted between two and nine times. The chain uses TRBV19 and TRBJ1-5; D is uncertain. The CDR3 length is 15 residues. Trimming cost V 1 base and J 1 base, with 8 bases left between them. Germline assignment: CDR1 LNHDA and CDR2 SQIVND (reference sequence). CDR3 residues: CASSIGTVSNQPQHF. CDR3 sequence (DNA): TGTGCCAGTAGTATAGGAACGGTGAGCAATCAGCCCCAGCATTTT.

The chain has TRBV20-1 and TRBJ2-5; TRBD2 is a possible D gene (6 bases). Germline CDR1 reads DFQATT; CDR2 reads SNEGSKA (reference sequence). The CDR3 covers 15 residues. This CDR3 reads CRVSAQAGGWETQYF. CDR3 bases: TGCAGGGTTTCTGCACAGGCCGGGGGATGGGAGACCCAGTACTTC.

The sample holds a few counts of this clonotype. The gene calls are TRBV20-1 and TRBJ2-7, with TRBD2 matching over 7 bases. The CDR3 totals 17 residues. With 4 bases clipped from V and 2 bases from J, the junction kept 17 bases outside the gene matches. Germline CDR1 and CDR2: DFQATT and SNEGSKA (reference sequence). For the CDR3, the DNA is TGCAGTGCTAACAACCCTGGGTGGCGGGAGCCCCCCTACGAGCAGTACTTC. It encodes CSANNPGWREPPYEQYF.

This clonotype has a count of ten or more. The chain's CDR3 is CASSFLDRINQPQHF. The CDR3 nucleotides are TGTGCCAGCAGTTTCCTGGACAGGATCAATCAGCCCCAGCATTTT. The chain is built from TRBV28 and TRBJ1-5; 7 bases are a match to TRBD1. The CDR3 is made up of 15 amino acids. Per the germline V gene, CDR1 is MDHEN and CDR2 is SYDVKM. With 3 bases clipped from V and 3 bases from J, the junction kept 5 bases outside the gene matches.

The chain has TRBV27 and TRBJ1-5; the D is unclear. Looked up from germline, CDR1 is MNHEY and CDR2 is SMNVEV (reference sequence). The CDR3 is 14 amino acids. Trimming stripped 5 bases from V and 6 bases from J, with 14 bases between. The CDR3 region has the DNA TGTGCCAGCAGTCCCCTCAGTTCCGGTCAGCCCCAGCATTTT. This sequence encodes CASSPLSSGQPQHF.

CDR3 in amino acids: CASSSGSSGSLYEQYF. CDR3 DNA: TGTGCCAGCAGCTCCGGCTCTAGCGGGTCCCTCTACGAGCAGTACTTC. The chain employs TRBV5-4 and TRBJ2-7; 8 bases line up with TRBD2. Germline lookup yields CDR1 SGHNT and CDR2 YYREEE (reference sequence). The trim removed 3 bases at V and 3 bases at J, leaving 11 bases unmatched. The CDR3 totals 16 residues.

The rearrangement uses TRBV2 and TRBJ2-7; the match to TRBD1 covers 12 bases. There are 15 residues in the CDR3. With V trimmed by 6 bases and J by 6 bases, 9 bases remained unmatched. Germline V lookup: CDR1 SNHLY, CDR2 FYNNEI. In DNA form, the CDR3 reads TGTGCCAGCAGCCCCCGGGACAGGGGGCTGTCCGAGCAGTACTTC. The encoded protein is CASSPRDRGLSEQYF.

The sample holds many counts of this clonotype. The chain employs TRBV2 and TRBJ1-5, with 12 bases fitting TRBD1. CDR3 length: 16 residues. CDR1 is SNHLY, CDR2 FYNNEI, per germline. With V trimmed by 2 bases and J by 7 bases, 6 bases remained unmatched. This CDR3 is CASSEQGTGGSQPQHF. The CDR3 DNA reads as TGTGCCAGCAGTGAACAGGGGACAGGGGGCAGCCAGCCCCAGCATTTT.

This chain's CDR3 is CASSTSLAGQQFF. DNA of the CDR3: TGCGCCAGCAGCACGTCGCTAGCGGGACAGCAGTTCTTC. J is TRBJ2-1 and V is TRBV5-1; 9 bases are shared with TRBD2. Germline CDR1 reads SGHRS; CDR2 reads YFSETQ. Trimming took 4 bases from V and 11 from J; bases not matched to a gene: 7. This CDR3 has 13 residues.

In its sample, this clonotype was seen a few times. DNA of the CDR3: TGTGCCAGCCGAGCTGGGGTCACCTACGAGCAGTACTTC. It encodes CASRAGVTYEQYF. The V and J genes are TRBV6-1 and TRBJ2-7; D is unresolved. The CDR3 runs to 13 residues. Germline CDR1 reads MNHNS; CDR2 reads SASEGT. V gave up 8 bases and J gave up 2 bases, with 13 bases separating them.

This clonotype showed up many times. The CDR3, as DNA: TGTGCTAGTGGTTCCCTGACAGAATTAAACACCGGGGAGCTGTTTTTT. Protein product: CASGSLTELNTGELFF. The gene calls are TRBV12-5 and TRBJ2-2, with TRBD1 as a possible D gene (5 bases). The CDR3 extends over 16 amino acids. V was cut by 4 bases and J by 2 bases, with 14 bases left in between. Germline CDR1 is LGHNT and CDR2 is FRNRAP.

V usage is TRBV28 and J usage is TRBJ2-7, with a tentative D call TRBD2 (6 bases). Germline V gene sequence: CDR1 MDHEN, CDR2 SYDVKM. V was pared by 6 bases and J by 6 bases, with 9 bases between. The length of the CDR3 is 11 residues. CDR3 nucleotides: TGTGCCAGCAGAGGAGGGCTCGAGCAGTACTTC. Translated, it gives CASRGGLEQYF.

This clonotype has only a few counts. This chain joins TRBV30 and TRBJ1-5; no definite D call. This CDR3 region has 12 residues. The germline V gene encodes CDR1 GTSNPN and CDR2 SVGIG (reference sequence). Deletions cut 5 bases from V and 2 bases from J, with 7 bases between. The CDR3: CAWAVGNQPQHF. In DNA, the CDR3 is TGTGCCTGGGCGGTAGGCAATCAGCCCCAGCATTTT.

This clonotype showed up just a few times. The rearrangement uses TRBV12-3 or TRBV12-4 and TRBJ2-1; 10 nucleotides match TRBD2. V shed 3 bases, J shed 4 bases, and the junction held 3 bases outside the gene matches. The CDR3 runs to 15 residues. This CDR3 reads CASSFRTSGYNEQFF. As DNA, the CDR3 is TGTGCCAGCAGTTTTCGGACTAGCGGATACAATGAGCAGTTCTTC.